This T cell receptor beta chain is drawn from a study of T cells in Graves' hyperthyroidism and ophthalmopathy. Study-wide findings and caveats: Ophthalmopathy was distinguished from stable hyperthyroidism by 13 V-J signatures.

Hyperthyroidism, newly diagnosed and lasting under 2 months, affected patients aged 18 to 65. On this clonotype itself: The antigen is not known.

From RNA transcripts, TCR beta CDR3 regions were amplified. Researchers ran a first-round RT-PCR on the TCR CDR3 using the HTBI primer set. TCRdb reanalysed the multiplex PCR reads using MiXCR and keeps one entry per CDR3 protein. The sample includes under 130,000 distinct CDR3 sequences, 47% of them seen just once. The TCR originated in a man aged 35-49 years with Graves' hyperthyroidism. The sample consisted of blood.

CDR3 region: CASSLRNTEAFF. The CDR3, as DNA: TGTGCCAGCAGTTTACGGAACACTGAAGCTTTCTTT. This chain links TRBV12-3 or TRBV12-4 with TRBJ1-1, with no clear D. CDR3 length: 12 residues. Between the trimmed V and J ends, which lost 2 bases and 1 base, there was a span of 2 bases.